The 22 T cell receptor beta chains listed next were all sequenced from one sample in a study of control samples from healthy donors and cancer patients. Measured with immunoSEQ multiplex PCR; TCRdb has only the in-frame clones, and not every one. Here the sample spans about 200,000 clones, 91% being singletons. The sequenced sample was blood. Receptors originate from a man aged 25-40 years in good health.

The gene calls are TRBV2 and TRBJ1-4; 9 positions match TRBD1. The CDR3 is 15 residues long. V lost 2 bases and J lost 6; bases outside the gene matches: 4. The germline V gene encodes CDR1 SNHLY and CDR2 FYNNEI. The chain's CDR3 is CASSESGTGYEKLFF. CDR3 DNA sequence: TGTGCCAGCAGTGAAAGTGGGACAGGGTATGAAAAACTGTTTTTT.

The V call is TRBV5-1, the J call TRBJ2-3; the D is unclear. This CDR3 spans 12 amino acids. Trimming cost V 4 bases and J 2 bases, with 5 bases left between them. Per the germline V gene, CDR1 is SGHRS and CDR2 is YFSETQ. In DNA, the CDR3 is TGCGCCAGCAGCACACACACAGATACGCAGTATTTT. Its protein product is CASSTHTDTQYF.

V gene TRBV6-1 combines with J gene TRBJ1-2; D gene unclear. CDR3 length: 13 residues. Trimming cost V 2 bases and J 5 bases, with 9 bases left between them. Germline CDR1 is MNHNS and CDR2 is SASEGT. CDR3 sequence: CASSEMRHYGYTF. Here the CDR3 DNA reads TGTGCCAGCAGTGAAATGAGACATTATGGCTACACCTTC.

This chain links TRBV5-1 with TRBJ1-2, with a weak D call TRBD1 (5 bases). In germline, CDR1 is SGHRS, CDR2 YFSETQ. Trimming left V 4 bases short and J 6 bases short, with 13 bases between. The CDR3 extends over 13 amino acids. The CDR3 is CASSPRTPDGYTF. CDR3 in DNA: TGCGCCAGCAGCCCAAGGACACCGGATGGCTACACCTTC.

The chain couples TRBV7-7 to TRBJ2-5, with TRBD2 matching over 13 bases. Trimming cost V 3 bases and J 3 bases; bases outside gene matches: 7. CDR1 is SSHAT and CDR2 is FNYEAQ in the germline V gene (reference sequence). The CDR3 consists of 17 residues. The CDR3 sequence is CASSFLGGLAGKETQYF. CDR3 DNA sequence: TGTGCCAGCAGCTTCTTGGGGGGACTAGCGGGGAAAGAGACCCAGTACTTC.

This clone was detected once. This chain connects TRBV5-6 to TRBJ1-1, with TRBD1 matching over 9 bases. The CDR3 contains 17 residues. Looked up from germline, CDR1 is SGHDT and CDR2 is YYEEEE. Germline trimming cut 3 bases from V and 1 base from J; bases unmatched to any gene: 10. The CDR3 spells CASSSPTGGEENTEAFF. CDR3 nucleotide sequence: TGTGCCAGCAGCTCCCCCACAGGGGGCGAGGAGAACACTGAAGCTTTCTTT. Together with reference TRBV5-6 and TRBJ1-1, the CDR3 gives the full variable domain: DAGVTQSPTHLIKTRGQQVTLRCSPKSGHDTVSWYQQALGQGPQFIFQYYEEEERQRGNFPDRFSGHQFPNYSSELNVNALLLGDSALYLCASSSPTGGEENTEAFFGQGTRLTVV.

The V and J genes are TRBV19 and TRBJ1-5; TRBD1 aligns across 7 bases. V gave up 9 bases and J gave up 6 bases; unmatched junction bases: 8. CDR1 is LNHDA, CDR2 SQIVND, per germline (reference sequence). CDR3 length: 13 amino acids. The CDR3 nucleotides read TGTGCCAGCGGAGGGGGCTCCGGTCAGCCCCAGCATTTT. Translation gives CASGGGSGQPQHF.

The V and J genes are TRBV19 and TRBJ1-1; D is uncertain. The V and J ends lost 3 bases and 8 bases respectively, with 10 bases between them. The length of the CDR3 is 12 residues. Germline loops: CDR1 LNHDA, CDR2 SQIVND (reference sequence). The DNA for the CDR3 is TGTGCCAGTAGTATTGATGTGGAAGAAGCTTTCTTT. It codes for CASSIDVEEAFF.

The J gene is TRBJ1-1, the V gene TRBV7-8; possible D gene TRBD1, 6 bases. V dropped 5 bases and J dropped 0 bases, with 13 bases sitting between them. This CDR3 is 15 amino acids long. Germline V gene lookup returns CDR1 SGHVS and CDR2 FQNEAQ. CDR3 nucleotides: TGTGCCAGCAGCCGAGGGGGGGGCATGAACACTGAAGCTTTCTTT. This gives the protein CASSRGGGMNTEAFF.

This chain joins TRBV5-1 and TRBJ2-2; D possibly corresponds to TRBD1 (5 bases). The length of the CDR3 is 14 residues. The V and J ends lost 4 bases and 5 bases respectively, with 12 bases between them. Germline V gives CDR1 SGHRS, CDR2 YFSETQ. The DNA for the CDR3 is TGCGCCAGCAGCGACAGTCTGGTGACCGGGGAGCTGTTTTTT. Protein sequence: CASSDSLVTGELFF.

This chain joins TRBV5-6 and TRBJ2-6; D is ambiguous. The CDR3 sequence is 15 residues long. V lost 1 base to trimming and J lost 2 bases, with 7 bases between them. CDR1 is SGHDT, CDR2 YYEEEE, per germline. In DNA form, the CDR3 reads TGTGCCAGCAGCTTGAGGGCCCCTGGGGCCAACGTCCTGACTTTC. This codes for CASSLRAPGANVLTF.

J is TRBJ2-7 and V is TRBV11-2; D may correspond to TRBD1 or TRBD2 (6 bases each). CDR3 length: 14 residues. V gave up 5 bases and J gave up 6 bases, with 17 bases separating them. CDR1 and CDR2 (germline): SGHAT, FQNNGV. CDR3 nucleotide sequence: TGTGCCAGCAGCGTCGTGGGGGGCCGGGGCGAGCAGTACTTC. Translated: CASSVVGGRGEQYF.

This sequence joins TRBV23-1 and TRBJ2-6; D ambiguous. TRBV23-1 falls under the ORF class, with uncertain function. V was trimmed by 1 base and J by 0 bases, leaving 7 bases between them. The CDR3 spans 16 residues. The CDR3: CASSQFGSSGANVLTF. The DNA for the CDR3 is TGCGCCAGCAGTCAATTTGGGTCCTCTGGGGCCAACGTCCTGACTTTC.

This sequence joins TRBV19 and TRBJ1-1, with unresolved D. The CDR3 loop spans 16 amino acids. Germline V gene data show CDR1 as LNHDA and CDR2 as SQIVND (reference sequence). Trimming took 4 bases from V and 2 from J, leaving 17 bases between them. As DNA, the CDR3 is TGTGCCAGTAGTAGACCTCCGGGTCAACATAACACTGAAGCTTTCTTT. Its translation is CASSRPPGQHNTEAFF. The full variable domain, completed using reference TRBV19 and TRBJ1-1, is DGGITQSPKYLFRKEGQNVTLSCEQNLNHDAMYWYRQDPGQGLRLIYYSQIVNDFQKGDIAEGYSVSREKKESFPLTVTSAQKNPTAFYLCASSRPPGQHNTEAFFGQGTRLTVV.

The genes are TRBV5-1 and TRBJ1-2; no clear D. Trimming left V 0 bases short and J 3 bases short, with 15 bases between. This CDR3 has 16 residues. CDR1 and CDR2 (germline): SGHRS, YFSETQ. The CDR3 is CASSLGSRFPDYGYTF. The DNA for the CDR3 is TGCGCCAGCAGCTTGGGTTCGAGGTTCCCTGACTATGGCTACACCTTC.

This clone was picked up a small number of times. The chain couples TRBV11-2 to TRBJ2-1; weak D call: TRBD1 (6 bases). Trimming cost V 8 bases and J 7 bases, with 18 bases left between them. Germline V gene lookup returns CDR1 SGHAT and CDR2 FQNNGV. The CDR3 totals 14 residues. The CDR3 region has the DNA TGTGCCAGCTACGGGACAATACCGGGAAATGAGCAGTTCTTC. Amino acids: CASYGTIPGNEQFF.

The V and J genes are TRBV15 and TRBJ2-3; 10 positions match TRBD2. Germline V CDR1 and CDR2: LNHNV, YYDKDF (reference sequence). The CDR3 spans 17 residues. J gave up 6 bases and V 1 base, and 10 bases lay outside the gene matches. CDR3 sequence (DNA): TGTGCCACCAGCAGAGCTAATACCGGGACTAGCGCGGATACGCAGTATTTT. Amino acid sequence: CATSRANTGTSADTQYF.

The chain recombines TRBV5-5 with TRBJ2-7; 10 nucleotides agree with TRBD1. The V segment lost 4 bases and the J segment 1 base; nucleotides outside the gene matches: 5. The germline CDR1 and CDR2 sequences are SGHKS and YYEKEE (reference sequence). The CDR3 consists of 15 residues. CDR3 DNA sequence: TGTGCCAGCAGCCCGACAGGGGGCGTATCCTACGAGCAGTACTTC. It codes for CASSPTGGVSYEQYF.

Points on this clone: One end of the junction varies from germline; a read error may be responsible. The genes are TRBV5-1 and TRBJ1-1; 10 positions agree with TRBD1. The germline gives CDR1 SGHRS, CDR2 YFSETQ. The CDR3 contains 14 residues. CDR3: CTSSLWTGGTEAFF. The CDR3, as DNA: TGCACCAGCAGCTTGTGGACAGGGGGGACTGAAGCTTTCTTT.

The rearrangement joins TRBV11-2 to TRBJ2-3; the D gene is possibly TRBD2 (7 bases). This CDR3 has 16 residues. The V gene lost 0 bases and the J gene lost 5 bases, with 15 bases spanning the gap. Germline V gene lookup returns CDR1 SGHAT and CDR2 FQNNGV. CDR3 in DNA: TGTGCCAGCAGCTTAGATGGGCAGGGGAGGGGAGATACGCAGTATTTT. It yields the protein CASSLDGQGRGDTQYF.

In DNA, the CDR3 is TGTGCCAGCAGCCAAGATTCGGCGACCCACAGAGAGCAGTACTTC. It codes for CASSQDSATHREQYF. V is TRBV3-1 (or the pseudogene TRBV3-2) and J is TRBJ2-7; D is unresolved. The V end lost 0 bases, the J end lost 7 bases, and 16 bases lay between the germline ends. Germline values: CDR1 LGHDT, CDR2 YNNKEL (reference sequence). The CDR3 runs 15 residues.

CDR3 in DNA: TGTGCCAGCAGCCCCCGGCTAGTAGCGGATACGCAGTATTTT. Amino acid sequence: CASSPRLVADTQYF. The V and J genes are TRBV11-2 and TRBJ2-3; tentatively, D is TRBD2 (5 bases). V was cut by 5 bases and J by 6 bases, with 15 bases left in between. The CDR3 has 14 residues. From germline, CDR1 is SGHAT and CDR2 FQNNGV.